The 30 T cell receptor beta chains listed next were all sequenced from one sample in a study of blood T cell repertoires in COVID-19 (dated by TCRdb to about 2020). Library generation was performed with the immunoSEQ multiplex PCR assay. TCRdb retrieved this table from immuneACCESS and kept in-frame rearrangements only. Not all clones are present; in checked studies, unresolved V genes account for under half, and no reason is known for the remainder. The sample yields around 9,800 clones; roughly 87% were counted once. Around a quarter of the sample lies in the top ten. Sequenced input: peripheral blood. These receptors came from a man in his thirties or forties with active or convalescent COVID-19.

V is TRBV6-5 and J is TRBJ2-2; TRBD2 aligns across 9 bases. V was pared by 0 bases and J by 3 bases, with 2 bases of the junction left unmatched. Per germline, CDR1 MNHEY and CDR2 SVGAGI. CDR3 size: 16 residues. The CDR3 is CASSYSRTSDTGELFF. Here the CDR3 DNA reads TGTGCCAGCAGTTACTCGAGGACTAGCGACACCGGGGAGCTGTTTTTT.

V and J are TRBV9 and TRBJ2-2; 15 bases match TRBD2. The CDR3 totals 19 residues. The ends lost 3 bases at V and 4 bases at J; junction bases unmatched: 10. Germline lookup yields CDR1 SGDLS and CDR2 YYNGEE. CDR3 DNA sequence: TGTGCCAGCAGCGCCCTCGCTCCGGGACTAGCGGGGGGCACCGGGGAGCTGTTTTTT. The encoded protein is CASSALAPGLAGGTGELFF.

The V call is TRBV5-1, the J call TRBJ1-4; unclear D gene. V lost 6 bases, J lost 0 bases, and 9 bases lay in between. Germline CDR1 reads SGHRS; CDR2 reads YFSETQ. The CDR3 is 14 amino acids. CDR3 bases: TGCGCCAGCAAAGAGGGATCAACTAATGAAAAACTGTTTTTT. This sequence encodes CASKEGSTNEKLFF.

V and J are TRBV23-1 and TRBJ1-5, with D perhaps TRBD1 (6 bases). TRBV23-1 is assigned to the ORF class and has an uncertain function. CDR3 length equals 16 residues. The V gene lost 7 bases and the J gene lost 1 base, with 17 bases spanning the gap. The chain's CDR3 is CASTLQQGLSNQPQHF. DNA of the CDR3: TGCGCCAGCACCCTTCAACAGGGTTTAAGCAATCAGCCCCAGCATTTT.

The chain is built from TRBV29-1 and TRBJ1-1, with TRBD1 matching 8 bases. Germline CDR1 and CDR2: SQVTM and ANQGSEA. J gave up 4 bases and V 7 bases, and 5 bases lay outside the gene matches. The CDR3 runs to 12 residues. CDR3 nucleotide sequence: TGCAGCGGAAGACAGGGGCGCACTGAAGCTTTCTTT. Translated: CSGRQGRTEAFF.

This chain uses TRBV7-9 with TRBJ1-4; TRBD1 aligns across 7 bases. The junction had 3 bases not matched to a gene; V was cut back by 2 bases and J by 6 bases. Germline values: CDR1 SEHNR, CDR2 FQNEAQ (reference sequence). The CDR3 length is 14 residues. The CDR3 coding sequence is TGTGCCAGCAGCTTAAGGGACAGCGATGAAAAACTGTTTTTT. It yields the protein CASSLRDSDEKLFF. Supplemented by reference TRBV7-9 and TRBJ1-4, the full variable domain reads DTGVSQNPRHKITKRGQNVTFRCDPISEHNRLYWYRQTLGQGPEFLTYFQNEAQLEKSRLLSDRFSAERPKGSFSTLEIQRTEQGDSAMYLCASSLRDSDEKLFFGSGTQLSVL.

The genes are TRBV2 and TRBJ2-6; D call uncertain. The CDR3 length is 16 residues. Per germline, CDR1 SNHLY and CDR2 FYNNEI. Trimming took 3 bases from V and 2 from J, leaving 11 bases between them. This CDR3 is CASSDVSVAGANVLTF. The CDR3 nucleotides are TGTGCCAGCAGTGACGTTTCGGTGGCTGGGGCCAACGTCCTGACTTTC.

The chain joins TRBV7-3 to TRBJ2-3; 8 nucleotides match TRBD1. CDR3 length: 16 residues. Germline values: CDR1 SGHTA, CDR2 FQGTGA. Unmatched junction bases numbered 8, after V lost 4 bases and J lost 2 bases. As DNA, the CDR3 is TGTGCCAGCAGCTCCCATAGTCAGGGGGCCACAGATACGCAGTATTTT. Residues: CASSSHSQGATDTQYF.

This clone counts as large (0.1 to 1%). This chain's CDR3 is CASSSNGLRFQEKNEQFF. As DNA, the CDR3 is TGTGCCAGCAGCTCAAACGGCCTGAGGTTCCAAGAGAAAAATGAGCAGTTCTTC. This rearrangement joins TRBV4-2 to TRBJ2-1; D remains unclear. With 5 bases removed from V and 7 bases from J, the gap between germline ends came to 27 bases. The CDR3 totals 18 residues. Germline V gives CDR1 LGHNA, CDR2 YNFKEQ.

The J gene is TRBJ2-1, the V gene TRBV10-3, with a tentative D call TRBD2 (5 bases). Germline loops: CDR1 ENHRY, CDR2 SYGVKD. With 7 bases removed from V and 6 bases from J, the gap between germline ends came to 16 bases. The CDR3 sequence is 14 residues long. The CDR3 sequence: CAITREGRSNEQFF. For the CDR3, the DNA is TGTGCCATCACCCGAGAGGGCAGAAGCAATGAGCAGTTCTTC.

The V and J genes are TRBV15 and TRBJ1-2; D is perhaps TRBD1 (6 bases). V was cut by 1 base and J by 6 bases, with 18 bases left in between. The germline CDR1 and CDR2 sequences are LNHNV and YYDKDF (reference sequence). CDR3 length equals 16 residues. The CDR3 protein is CATSRGKTGIGDGYTF. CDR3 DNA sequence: TGTGCCACCAGCAGAGGTAAAACAGGGATTGGAGATGGCTACACCTTC.

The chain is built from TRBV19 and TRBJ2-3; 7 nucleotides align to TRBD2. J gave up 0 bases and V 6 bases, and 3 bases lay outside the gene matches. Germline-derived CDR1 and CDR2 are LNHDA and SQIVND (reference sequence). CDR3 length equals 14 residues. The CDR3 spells CASRSGASTDTQYF. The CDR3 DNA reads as TGTGCCAGTAGAAGCGGGGCTAGCACAGATACGCAGTATTTT.

CDR3 amino acids: CASSPKTQLAGGLSDTQYF. CDR3 DNA sequence: TGTGCCAGCAGCCCAAAAACCCAACTAGCGGGGGGCCTGTCAGATACGCAGTATTTT. This sequence joins TRBV13 and TRBJ2-3; 12 nucleotides match TRBD2. V trimming: 5 bases; J trimming: 4 bases; junction bases outside the gene matches: 16. This CDR3 spans 19 amino acids. From germline, CDR1 is PRHDT and CDR2 FYEKMQ (reference sequence). Variable domain in full (rest from reference TRBV13 and TRBJ2-3): AAGVIQSPRHLIKEKRETATLKCYPIPRHDTVYWYQQGPGQDPQFLISFYEKMQSDKGSIPDRFSAQQFSDYHSELNMSSLELGDSALYFCASSPKTQLAGGLSDTQYFGPGTRLTVL.

The CDR3 loop is CASSSLGRRAFF. The CDR3 nucleotides are TGTGCCAGCAGCTCTCTTGGCAGAAGAGCTTTCTTT. J is TRBJ1-1 and V is TRBV6-5; D not certain. The CDR3 spans 12 residues. The V and J ends lost 6 bases and 10 bases respectively, with 15 bases between them. Germline-derived CDR1 and CDR2 are MNHEY and SVGAGI.

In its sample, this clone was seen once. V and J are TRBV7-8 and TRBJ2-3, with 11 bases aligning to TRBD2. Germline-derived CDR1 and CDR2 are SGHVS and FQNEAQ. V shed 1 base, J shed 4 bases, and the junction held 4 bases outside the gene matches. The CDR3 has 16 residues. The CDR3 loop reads CASSLVSGGDSDTQYF. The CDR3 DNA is TGTGCCAGCAGCTTAGTTAGCGGGGGGGATTCAGATACGCAGTATTTT. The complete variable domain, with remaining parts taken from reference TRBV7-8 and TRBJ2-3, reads GAGVSQSPRYKVAKRGQDVALRCDPISGHVSLFWYQQALGQGPEFLTYFQNEAQLDKSGLPSDRFFAERPEGSVSTLKIQRTQQEDSAVYLCASSLVSGGDSDTQYFGPGTRLTVL.

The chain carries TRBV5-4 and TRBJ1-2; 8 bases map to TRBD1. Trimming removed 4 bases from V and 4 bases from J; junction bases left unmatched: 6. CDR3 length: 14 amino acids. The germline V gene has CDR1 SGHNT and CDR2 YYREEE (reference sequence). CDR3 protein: CASSPWTGTYGYTF. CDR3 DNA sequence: TGTGCCAGCAGCCCCTGGACAGGGACCTATGGCTACACCTTC.

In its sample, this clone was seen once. The DNA for the CDR3 is TGTGCCATCAAGAGACAGGAGAACACTGAAGCTTTCTTT. Translated, it gives CAIKRQENTEAFF. The rearrangement joins TRBV10-3 to TRBJ1-1; D is perhaps TRBD1 (6 bases). The germline V gene has CDR1 ENHRY and CDR2 SYGVKD. The CDR3 is 13 amino acids. Deletions cut 7 bases from V and 1 base from J, with 10 bases between.

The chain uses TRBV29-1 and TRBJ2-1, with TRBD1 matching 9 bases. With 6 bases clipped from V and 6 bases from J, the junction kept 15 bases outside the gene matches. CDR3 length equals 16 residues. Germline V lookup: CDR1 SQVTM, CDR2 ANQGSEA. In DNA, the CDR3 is TGCAGCGTCGAAAAAGGGGGGACAGGGTATAGCAATGAGCAGTTCTTC. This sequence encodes CSVEKGGTGYSNEQFF.

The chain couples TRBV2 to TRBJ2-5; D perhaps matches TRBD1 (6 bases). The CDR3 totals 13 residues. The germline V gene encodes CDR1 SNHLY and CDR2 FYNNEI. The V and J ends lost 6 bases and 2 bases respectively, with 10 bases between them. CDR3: CASSRDTQETQYF. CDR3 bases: TGTGCCAGCAGCAGGGACACTCAAGAGACCCAGTACTTC.

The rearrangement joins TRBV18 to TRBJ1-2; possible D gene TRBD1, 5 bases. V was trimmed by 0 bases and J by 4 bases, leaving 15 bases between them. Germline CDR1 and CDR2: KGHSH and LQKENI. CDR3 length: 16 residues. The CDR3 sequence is CASSPPGTGGSYGYTF. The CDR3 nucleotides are TGTGCCAGCTCACCACCAGGCACTGGGGGGTCCTATGGCTACACCTTC.

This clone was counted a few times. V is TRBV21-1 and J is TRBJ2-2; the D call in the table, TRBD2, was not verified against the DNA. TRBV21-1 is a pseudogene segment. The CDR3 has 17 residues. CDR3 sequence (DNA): TGTGCCAGCAGCAAAGTTCGAGCGGGGGAGTACACCGGGGAGCTGTTTTTT. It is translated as CASSKVRAGEYTGELFF.

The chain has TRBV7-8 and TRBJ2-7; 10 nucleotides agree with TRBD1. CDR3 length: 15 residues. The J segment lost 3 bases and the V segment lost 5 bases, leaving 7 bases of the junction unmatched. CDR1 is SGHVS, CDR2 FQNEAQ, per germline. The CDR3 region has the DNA TGTGCCAGCAGCACAGCCGGGACAGGGGTCTACGAGCAGTACTTC. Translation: CASSTAGTGVYEQYF.

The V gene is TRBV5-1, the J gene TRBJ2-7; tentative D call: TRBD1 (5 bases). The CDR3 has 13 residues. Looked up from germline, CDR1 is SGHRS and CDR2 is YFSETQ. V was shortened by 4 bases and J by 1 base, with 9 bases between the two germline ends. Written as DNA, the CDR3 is TGCGCCAGCAGCCCTCAGGGTTCCTACGAGCAGTACTTC. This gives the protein CASSPQGSYEQYF.

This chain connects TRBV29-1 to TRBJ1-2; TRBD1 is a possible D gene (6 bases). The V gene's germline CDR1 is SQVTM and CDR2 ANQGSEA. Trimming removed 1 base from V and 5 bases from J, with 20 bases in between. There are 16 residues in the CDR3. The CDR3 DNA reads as TGCAGCGTTGAAGGTGGGCTGGGGGCGAGGTCATATGGCTACACCTTC. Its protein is CSVEGGLGARSYGYTF.

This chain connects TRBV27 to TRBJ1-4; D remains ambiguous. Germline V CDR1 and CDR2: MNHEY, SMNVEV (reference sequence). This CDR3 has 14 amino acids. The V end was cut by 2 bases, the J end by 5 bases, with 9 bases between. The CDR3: CASSLLGENEKLFF. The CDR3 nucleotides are TGTGCCAGCAGTTTACTGGGAGAAAATGAAAAACTGTTTTTT.

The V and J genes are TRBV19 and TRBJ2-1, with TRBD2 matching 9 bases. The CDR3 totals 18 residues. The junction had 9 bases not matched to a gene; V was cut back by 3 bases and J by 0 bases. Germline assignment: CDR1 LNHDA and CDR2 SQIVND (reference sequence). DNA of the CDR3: TGTGCCAGTAGTATTAGAGCGGGGGGACTTAGCTCCTACAATGAGCAGTTCTTC. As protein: CASSIRAGGLSSYNEQFF.

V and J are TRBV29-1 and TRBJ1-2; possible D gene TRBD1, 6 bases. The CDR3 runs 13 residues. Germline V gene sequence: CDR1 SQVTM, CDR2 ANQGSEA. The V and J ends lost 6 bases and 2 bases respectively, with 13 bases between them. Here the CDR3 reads CSVGGTSNYGYTF. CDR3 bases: TGCAGCGTGGGGGGGACATCGAACTATGGCTACACCTTC.

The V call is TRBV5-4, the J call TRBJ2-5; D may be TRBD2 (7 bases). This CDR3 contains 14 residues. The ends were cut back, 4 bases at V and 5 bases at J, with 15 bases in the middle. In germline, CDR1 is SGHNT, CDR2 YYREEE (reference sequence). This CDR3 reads CASSEEGGRETQYF. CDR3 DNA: TGTGCCAGCAGCGAGGAGGGGGGGAGGGAGACCCAGTACTTC.

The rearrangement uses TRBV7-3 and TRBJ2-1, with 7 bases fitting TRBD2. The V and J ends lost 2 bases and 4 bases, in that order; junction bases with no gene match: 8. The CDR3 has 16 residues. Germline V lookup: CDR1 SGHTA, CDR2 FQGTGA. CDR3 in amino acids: CASSLLPERGYNEQFF. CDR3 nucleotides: TGTGCCAGCAGCTTACTCCCGGAGCGGGGATACAATGAGCAGTTCTTC.

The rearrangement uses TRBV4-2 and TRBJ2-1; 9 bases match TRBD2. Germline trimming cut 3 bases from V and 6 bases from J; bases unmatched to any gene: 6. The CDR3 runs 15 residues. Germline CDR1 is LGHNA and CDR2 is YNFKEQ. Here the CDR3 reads CASSHLAGQINEQFF. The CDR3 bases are TGTGCCAGCAGCCATCTAGCGGGGCAAATCAATGAGCAGTTCTTC.